A single sample is the source of the 9 T cell receptor beta chains below, sequenced in a study of blood T cell repertoires in COVID-19 (dated by TCRdb to about 2020). Library prep was done by the immunoSEQ multiplex PCR assay. The table comes from immuneACCESS by way of TCRdb, which keeps in-frame sequences with V and J called. Part of the clones is missing from these tables; in studies checked, under half for an unresolved V gene and the rest for unknown reasons. This sample lists roughly 120,000 clones; approximately 84% were detected once. Approximately 1.8% of the sample is in the top ten clones. The sequenced material came from peripheral blood. The receptors derive from an older man with acute or convalescent COVID-19.

This rearrangement joins TRBV4-2 to TRBJ2-7; no clear D. The V end was cut by 0 bases, the J end by 0 bases, with 6 bases between. The germline gives CDR1 LGHNA, CDR2 YNFKEQ. CDR3 length: 14 residues. In DNA, the CDR3 is TGTGCCAGCAGCCAAGATGCCAGCTCCTACGAGCAGTACTTC. Protein product: CASSQDASSYEQYF.

The V gene is TRBV5-1, the J gene TRBJ2-3; TRBD2 might be the D (6 bases). Per germline, CDR1 SGHRS and CDR2 YFSETQ. The CDR3 covers 14 residues. V was shortened by 6 bases and J by 0 bases, with 11 bases between the two germline ends. The CDR3 protein is CASIAGPSTDTQYF. The CDR3 bases are TGCGCCAGCATCGCGGGGCCTAGCACAGATACGCAGTATTTT.

The chain joins TRBV10-2 to TRBJ1-5, with 7 bases matching TRBD1. The junction had 9 bases not matched to a gene; V was cut back by 6 bases and J by 4 bases. CDR1 and CDR2 from the germline V gene are WSHSY and SAAADI. This CDR3 is built from 15 residues. Written as DNA, the CDR3 is TGCGCCAGCAGACAGGGGTCAGGAGCTAATCAGCCCCAGCATTTT. Protein: CASRQGSGANQPQHF.

V gene TRBV3-1 (or the pseudogene TRBV3-2) combines with J gene TRBJ1-5, with 9 bases aligning to TRBD1. Per the germline V gene, CDR1 is LGHDT and CDR2 is YNNKEL (reference sequence). This CDR3 has 13 residues. V shed 4 bases and J 10 bases; nucleotides not matched to a gene: 5. CDR3 sequence: CASSPTGGRPQHF. CDR3 sequence (DNA): TGTGCCAGCAGCCCGACAGGGGGGAGACCCCAGCATTTT.

This clone occurred once. This rearrangement joins TRBV4-1 to TRBJ2-7, with D tentatively TRBD1 (6 bases). The CDR3 covers 13 residues. Per the germline V gene, CDR1 is MGHRA and CDR2 is YSYEKL. The V end was cut by 4 bases, the J end by 3 bases, with 10 bases between. This CDR3 is CASSPRTDYEQYF. In DNA, the CDR3 is TGCGCCAGCAGCCCCCGGACAGACTACGAGCAGTACTTC.

The rearrangement links TRBV7-8 to TRBJ2-7; a possible D gene is TRBD1 (6 bases). V was trimmed by 1 base and J by 6 bases, leaving 13 bases between them. This CDR3 is 14 amino acids long. Per germline, CDR1 SGHVS and CDR2 FQNEAQ. For the CDR3, the DNA is TGTGCCAGCAGCTTAGAAGGACAGACCCTCGAGCAGTACTTC. Its translation is CASSLEGQTLEQYF.

The V and J genes are TRBV18 and TRBJ1-3, with D unresolved. V lost 1 base, J lost 4 bases, and 8 bases lay in between. Germline V gene data show CDR1 as KGHSH and CDR2 as LQKENI. The length of the CDR3 is 14 residues. The CDR3 sequence is CASSPLEKGNTIYF. Here the CDR3 DNA reads TGTGCCAGCTCACCACTCGAGAAAGGAAACACCATATATTTT.

This chain uses TRBV4-2 with TRBJ2-3, with TRBD2 identical over 11 bases. J lost 7 bases, V lost 6 bases, and 9 bases had no gene match. The germline V gene encodes CDR1 LGHNA and CDR2 YNFKEQ. The CDR3 covers 15 residues. Written as DNA, the CDR3 is TGTGCCAGCAGACTAACTAGCGGGGGAGGGAATACGCAGTATTTT. As protein: CASRLTSGGGNTQYF.

The chain uses TRBV30 and TRBJ1-6; D possibly corresponds to TRBD1 (5 bases). CDR3 size: 15 residues. V was pared by 5 bases and J by 0 bases, with 11 bases between. Germline V CDR1 and CDR2: GTSNPN, SVGIG (reference sequence). The CDR3 DNA reads TGTGCCTGGGGGGGACTGAGCTCCTATAATTCACCCCTCCACTTT. This encodes CAWGGLSSYNSPLHF.